Below are 2 T cell receptor beta chains sequenced from a single sample in a study of Tregs in tolerant kidney transplant recipients (dated by TCRdb to between 2018 and 2020). Transplants used related donors with nonmyeloablative bone marrow transplantation; mixed chimerism was transient in the human trials. The library relied on the immunoSEQ multiplex PCR assay. As stored in TCRdb, this immuneACCESS dataset retains in-frame rearrangements with V and J assigned. A fraction of the clones does not appear; measured against another copy, unresolved V genes explain less than half of the discrepancy, and the remainder lacks a known reason. The table for this sample lists over 70,000 clones; 91% of them were counted only once. The ten largest clonotypes hold roughly 1.4% of the sample. The source material was CD4+ T cells from blood (PBMCs), sampled 24 months after the transplant. The receptors were gathered from a human patient who received a combined kidney and bone marrow transplant. In transplant recipients, some T cells may be of donor rather than host origin.

CDR3 sequence (DNA): TGTGCCAGCAGGCCCACTGGGGACTGGGCGGGGAATCAGCCCCAGCATTTT. It specifies CASRPTGDWAGNQPQHF. The genes are TRBV28 and TRBJ1-5; possibly TRBD1 for D (5 bases). V was clipped by 6 bases and J by 4 bases, with 22 bases between them. CDR3 length equals 17 residues. Germline values: CDR1 MDHEN, CDR2 SYDVKM.

V usage is TRBV4-1 and J usage is TRBJ1-2, with TRBD1 as a possible D gene (5 bases). Germline values: CDR1 MGHRA, CDR2 YSYEKL. Trimming removed 3 bases from V and 8 bases from J, with 19 bases in between. The CDR3 contains 15 residues. The CDR3 DNA sequence: TGCGCCAGCAGCCAGGAACACGGGGGGTTGCCCGGCTACACCTTC. Translating it yields CASSQEHGGLPGYTF.